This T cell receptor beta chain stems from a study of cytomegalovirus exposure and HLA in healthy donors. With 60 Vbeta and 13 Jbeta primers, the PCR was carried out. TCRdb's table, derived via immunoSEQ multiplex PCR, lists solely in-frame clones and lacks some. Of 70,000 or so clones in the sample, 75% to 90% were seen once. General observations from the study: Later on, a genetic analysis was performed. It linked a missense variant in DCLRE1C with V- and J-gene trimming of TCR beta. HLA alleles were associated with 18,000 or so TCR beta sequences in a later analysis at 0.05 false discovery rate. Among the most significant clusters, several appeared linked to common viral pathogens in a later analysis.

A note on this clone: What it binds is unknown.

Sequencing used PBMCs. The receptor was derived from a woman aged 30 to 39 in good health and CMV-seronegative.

DNA of the CDR3: TGTGCCAGTAGTATCGGACAGGGGGTTGCCTATGGCTACACCTTC. This translates into CASSIGQGVAYGYTF. The rearrangement joins TRBV19 to TRBJ1-2; 10 bases match TRBD1. The V segment lost 3 bases and the J segment 4 bases; nucleotides outside the gene matches: 5. Looked up from germline, CDR1 is LNHDA and CDR2 is SQIVND (reference sequence). This CDR3 is built from 15 residues.